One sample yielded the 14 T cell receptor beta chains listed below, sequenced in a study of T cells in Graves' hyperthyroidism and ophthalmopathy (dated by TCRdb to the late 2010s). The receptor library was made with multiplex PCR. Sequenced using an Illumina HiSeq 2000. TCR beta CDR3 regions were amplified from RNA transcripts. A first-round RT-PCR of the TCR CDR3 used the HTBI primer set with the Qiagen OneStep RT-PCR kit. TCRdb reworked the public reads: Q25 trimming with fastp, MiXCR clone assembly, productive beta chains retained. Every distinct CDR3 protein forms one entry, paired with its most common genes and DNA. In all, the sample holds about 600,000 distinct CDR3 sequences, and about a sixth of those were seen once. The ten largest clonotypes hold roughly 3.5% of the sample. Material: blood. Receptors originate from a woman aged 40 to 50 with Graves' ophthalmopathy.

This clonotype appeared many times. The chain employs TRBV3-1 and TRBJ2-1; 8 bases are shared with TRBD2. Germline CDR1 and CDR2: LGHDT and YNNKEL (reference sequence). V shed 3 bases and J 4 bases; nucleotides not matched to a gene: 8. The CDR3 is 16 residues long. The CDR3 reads CASSHHTSGLYNEQFF. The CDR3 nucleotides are TGTGCCAGCAGCCACCATACTAGCGGACTATACAATGAGCAGTTCTTC.

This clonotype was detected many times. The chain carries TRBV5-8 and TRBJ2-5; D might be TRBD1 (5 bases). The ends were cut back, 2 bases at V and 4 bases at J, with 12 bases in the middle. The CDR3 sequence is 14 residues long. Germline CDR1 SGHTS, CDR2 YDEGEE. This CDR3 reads CASSFQGTGETQYF. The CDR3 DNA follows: TGTGCCAGCAGCTTCCAGGGTACGGGAGAGACCCAGTACTTC.

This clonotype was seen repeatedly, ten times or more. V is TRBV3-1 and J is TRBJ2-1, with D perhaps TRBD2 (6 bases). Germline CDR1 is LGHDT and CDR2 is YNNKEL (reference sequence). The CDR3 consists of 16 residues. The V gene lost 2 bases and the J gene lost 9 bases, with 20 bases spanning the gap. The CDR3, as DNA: TGTGCCAGCAGCCAATTGACGGAGCCTGGAGCGGGTGAGCAGTTCTTC. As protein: CASSQLTEPGAGEQFF.

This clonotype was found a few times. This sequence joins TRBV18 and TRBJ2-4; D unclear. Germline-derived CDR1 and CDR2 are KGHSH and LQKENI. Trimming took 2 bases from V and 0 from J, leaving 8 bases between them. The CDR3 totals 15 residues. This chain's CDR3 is CASSPSSIAKNIQYF. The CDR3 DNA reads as TGTGCCAGCTCACCATCTTCAATAGCCAAAAACATTCAGTACTTC.

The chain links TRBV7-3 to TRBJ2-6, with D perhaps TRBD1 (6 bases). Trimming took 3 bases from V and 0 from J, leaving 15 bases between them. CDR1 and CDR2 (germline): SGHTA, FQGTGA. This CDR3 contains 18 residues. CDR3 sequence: CASSLTFRGSSGANVLTF. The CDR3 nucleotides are TGTGCCAGCAGCTTGACCTTCAGGGGCTCCTCTGGGGCCAACGTCCTGACTTTC.

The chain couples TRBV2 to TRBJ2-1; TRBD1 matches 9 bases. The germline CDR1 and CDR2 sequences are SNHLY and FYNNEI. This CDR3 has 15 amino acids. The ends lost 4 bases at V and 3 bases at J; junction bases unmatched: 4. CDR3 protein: CASSVGQGLYNEQFF. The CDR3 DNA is TGTGCCAGCAGTGTCGGACAGGGGCTCTACAATGAGCAGTTCTTC.

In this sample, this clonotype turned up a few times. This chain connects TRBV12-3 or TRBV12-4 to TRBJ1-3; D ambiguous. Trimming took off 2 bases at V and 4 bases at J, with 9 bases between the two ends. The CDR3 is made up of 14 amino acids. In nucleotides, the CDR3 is TGTGCCAGCAGTTTATCGCAGGCAGGAAACACCATATATTTT. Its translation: CASSLSQAGNTIYF.

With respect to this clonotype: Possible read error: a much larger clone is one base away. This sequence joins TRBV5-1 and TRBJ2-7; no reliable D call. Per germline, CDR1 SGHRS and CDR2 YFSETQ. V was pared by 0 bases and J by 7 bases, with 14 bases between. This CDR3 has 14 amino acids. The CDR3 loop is CASSLASPNNEQYF. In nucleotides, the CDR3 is TGCGCCAGCAGCTTGGCAAGCCCCAACAATGAGCAGTACTTC.

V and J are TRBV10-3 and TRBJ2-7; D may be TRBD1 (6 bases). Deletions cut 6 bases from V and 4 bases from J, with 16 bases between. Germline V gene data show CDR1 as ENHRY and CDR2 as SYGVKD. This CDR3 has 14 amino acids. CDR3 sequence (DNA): TGTGCCATCAGCCCGGACAGAGGGGGATACGAGCAGTACTTC. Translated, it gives CAISPDRGGYEQYF.

The CDR3, as DNA: TGTGCCAGCAGCAATAGCGGGAGTGTCGACGGGGAGCTGTTTTTT. Translation gives CASSNSGSVDGELFF. The rearrangement uses TRBV4-2 and TRBJ2-2; TRBD2 aligns across 9 bases. Germline V CDR1 and CDR2: LGHNA, YNFKEQ. The CDR3 sequence is 15 residues long. V was clipped by 5 bases and J by 7 bases; unmatched bases: 8.

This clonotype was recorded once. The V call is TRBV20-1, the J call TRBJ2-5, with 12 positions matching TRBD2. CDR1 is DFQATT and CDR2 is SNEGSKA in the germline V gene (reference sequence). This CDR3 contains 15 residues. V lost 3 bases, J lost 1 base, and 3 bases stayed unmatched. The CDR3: CSASASGGAQETQYF. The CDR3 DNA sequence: TGCAGTGCTAGTGCTAGCGGGGGGGCCCAAGAGACCCAGTACTTC.

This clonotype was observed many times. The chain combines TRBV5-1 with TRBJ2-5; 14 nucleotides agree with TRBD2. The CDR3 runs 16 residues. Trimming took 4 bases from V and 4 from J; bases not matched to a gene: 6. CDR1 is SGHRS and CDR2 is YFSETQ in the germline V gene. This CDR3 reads CASSLGLAGDGETQYF. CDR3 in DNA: TGCGCCAGCAGCCTGGGACTAGCGGGAGACGGAGAGACCCAGTACTTC.

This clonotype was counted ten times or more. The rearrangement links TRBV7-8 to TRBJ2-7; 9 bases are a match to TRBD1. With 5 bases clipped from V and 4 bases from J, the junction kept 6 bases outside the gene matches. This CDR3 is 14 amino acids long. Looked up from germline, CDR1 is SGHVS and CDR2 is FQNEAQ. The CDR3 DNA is TGTGCCAGCAGCCCCACCGGGACAGGGTACGAGCAGTACTTC. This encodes CASSPTGTGYEQYF.

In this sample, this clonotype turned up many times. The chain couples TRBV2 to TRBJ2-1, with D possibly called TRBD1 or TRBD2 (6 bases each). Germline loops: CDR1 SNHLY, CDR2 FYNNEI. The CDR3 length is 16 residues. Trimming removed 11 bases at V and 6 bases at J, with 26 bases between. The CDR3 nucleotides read TGTGCCGCACGCAATAGCCGGCGGGACAAGAGCAATGAGCAGTTCTTC. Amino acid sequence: CAARNSRRDKSNEQFF. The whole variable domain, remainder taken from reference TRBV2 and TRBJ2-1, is EPEVTQTPSHQVTQMGQEVILRCVPISNHLYFYWYRQILGQKVEFLVSFYNNEISEKSEIFDDQFSVERPDGSNFTLKIRSTKLEDSAMYFCAARNSRRDKSNEQFFGPGTRLTVL.